This note documents a single T cell receptor beta chain sequence. Its antigen remains unknown. The germline V gene has CDR1 WSHSY and CDR2 SAAADI. The V end was cut by 6 bases, the J end by 0 bases, with 12 bases between. The CDR3 is made up of 15 amino acids. This entry belongs to a study of cytomegalovirus exposure and HLA in healthy donors. The donors (healthy individuals) were bone marrow donors. The PCR ran on 60 Vbeta and 13 Jbeta primers. Measured with immunoSEQ multiplex PCR; TCRdb has only the in-frame clones, and not every one. Here the sample spans 90,000 to 150,000 clones, 76% being singletons. Study-wide findings and caveats: Looking again later, the authors saw that most CMV-associated TCR beta chains seemed HLA-restricted. There were several of the most significant clusters that appeared linked to common viral pathogens in a later analysis. A previous analysis found most TCR beta V segments productive roughly 87% or roughly 30% of the time.

The sequence derives from a man in his forties or fifties in good health and CMV-seropositive. The gene calls are TRBV10-2 and TRBJ1-5; D may be TRBD1 (6 bases). Sequenced material: PBMCs. CDR3 sequence reads: CASRNREGSNQPQHF. The DNA of the CDR3 is TGCGCCAGCAGGAACAGGGAGGGTAGCAATCAGCCCCAGCATTTT.